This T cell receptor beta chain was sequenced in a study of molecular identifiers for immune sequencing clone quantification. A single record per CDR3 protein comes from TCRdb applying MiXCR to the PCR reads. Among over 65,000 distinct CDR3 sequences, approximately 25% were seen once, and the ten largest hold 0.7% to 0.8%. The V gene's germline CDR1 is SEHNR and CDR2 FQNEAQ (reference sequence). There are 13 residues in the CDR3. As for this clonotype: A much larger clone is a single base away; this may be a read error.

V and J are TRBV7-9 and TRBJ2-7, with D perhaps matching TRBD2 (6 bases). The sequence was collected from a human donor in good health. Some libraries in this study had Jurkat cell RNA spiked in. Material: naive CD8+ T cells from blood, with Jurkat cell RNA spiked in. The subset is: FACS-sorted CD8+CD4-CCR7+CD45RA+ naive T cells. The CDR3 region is CTSSLGTGHEQYF. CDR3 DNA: TGTACCAGCAGCCTGGGGACTGGGCACGAGCAGTACTTC.